The present T cell receptor (beta chain) was sequenced within a study of T-cell memory formation after mild COVID-19. For the study at large: Largely donor-specific TCR clusters were found. General study results and limits: A subset of responding clones appeared in pre-infection memory, suggesting cross-reactive memory joined. Contracting CD8+ clones were enriched in EMRA, CD4+ mainly in CM and EM.

TCR alpha and TCR beta cDNA libraries with sample barcodes and UMIs came from 5'RACE using constant-segment primers. TCRdb ran MiXCR on the 5' RACE reads and lists one entry per CDR3 protein. The table lists approximately 580,000 distinct CDR3 sequences, roughly 21% of them singletons. CDR1 is KGHSH and CDR2 is LQKENI in the germline V gene. The CDR3 is made up of 13 amino acids. The V segment lost 8 bases and the J segment 1 base; nucleotides outside the gene matches: 5. This clonotype was seen a few times. Antigen specificity is unknown. This sequence was found in an adult woman who had mild COVID-19 (a few samples of this study predate the infection). Cell type and time point are not known. The specimen sequenced was PBMCs or a T cell subset sorted from them (not recorded which). The chain carries TRBV18 and TRBJ2-7; 7 bases agree with TRBD1. The CDR3, as DNA: TGTGCCAGCACAGGGGTAGGTTCCTACGAGCAGTACTTC. It codes for CASTGVGSYEQYF.